This TCR beta chain stems from a study of shared clonotypes between healthy human individuals. Across several immunoSEQ plates, the genomic DNA of each subset was split evenly. In the authors' methods: There were no quality scores in the junction-only immunoSEQ sequences, so filtering differed. Generated by immunoSEQ multiplex PCR, the TCRdb table keeps only in-frame clones and is missing some. That table gives V, J and clone size, and the DNA gave D and trimming. The repertoire includes a few million clones, roughly 92% of them detected once, and 0.37% sits in the top ten. Caucasian adults living in Nashville, Tennessee, provided all samples. This receptor was obtained from a man younger than 35 in good health. Some clones in this sample may be carry-over from other donors' samples. Sequencing was performed on naive CD4+ T cells from PBMCs. Subset described: CD45RA+ positively selected.

CDR3 sequence reads: CATTRGGYEQYF. The CDR3 DNA sequence: TGTGCCACCACCAGGGGAGGGTACGAGCAGTACTTC. The chain links TRBV28 to TRBJ2-7, with D tentatively TRBD2 (7 bases). The CDR3 extends over 12 amino acids. V lost 10 bases and J 4 bases, leaving 14 bases between the germline ends. Per the germline V gene, CDR1 is MDHEN and CDR2 is SYDVKM.